The T cell receptor beta chain described here comes from a study of blood T cell repertoires in COVID-19. Repertoires were generated with immunoSEQ multiplex PCR, while TCRdb's copy carries only in-frame clones and drops some. Here the sample spans approximately 340,000 clones, about nine tenths being singletons. The TCR was taken from a woman aged 40-49 years who had been exposed to COVID-19. Sequencing was done on a sample of PBMCs or T cells enriched from blood (not recorded which).

CDR3 sequence: CASSSEVGTGVLSNQPQHF. The CDR3 region has the DNA TGTGCCAGCAGCTCGGAGGTCGGGACAGGAGTCCTTAGCAATCAGCCCCAGCATTTT. V is TRBV11-2 and J is TRBJ1-5; 8 positions agree with TRBD1. The CDR3 sequence is 19 residues long. Unmatched junction bases numbered 14, after V lost 4 bases and J lost 0 bases. The germline CDR1 and CDR2 sequences are SGHAT and FQNNGV.